The TCR beta chain under discussion was sequenced for a study of vaccination effects on CD4 cells after COVID-19. Overall study context: Two convalescent patients gave samples 16 days and one week before vaccination.

The table came from immunoSEQ multiplex PCR; TCRdb's copy has only in-frame clones and leaves some out. The sample shows about 24,000 clones, 65% to 85% of them seen only once. As to this clone: Its cognate antigen is unknown.

ViraFEST assay sequencing came after antigen-specific CD4+ T cells were expanded with viral peptide pools. Isolating CD4+ T cells followed approximately nine days of culture. Confirmation by PCR established that the person had SARS-CoV-2 infection between March and December 2020. Supplemented with 8.5 to 10 IU/ml IL-2 and 10 ug/ml peptides, a few million PBMC per well were kept in culture. On both days 3 and 7, half of the culture medium was replaced with IL-2 medium. CDR3 length: 13 residues. The germline V gene encodes CDR1 SGHDT and CDR2 YYEEEE. The V gene lost 7 bases and the J gene lost 2 bases, with 11 bases spanning the gap.

The material was CD4+ T cells from PBMCs cultured with SARS-CoV-2 spike peptides, obtained before COVID-19 vaccination. V gene TRBV5-6 combines with J gene TRBJ2-3, with D uncertain. The receptor comes from a human donor who had a prior SARS-CoV-2 infection. The CDR3 loop is CASRARDTDTQYF. The CDR3 nucleotides are TGTGCCAGCCGGGCAAGGGACACAGATACGCAGTATTTT. Looking up the rest from reference TRBV5-6 and TRBJ2-3 gives the full variable domain: DAGVTQSPTHLIKTRGQQVTLRCSPKSGHDTVSWYQQALGQGPQFIFQYYEEEERQRGNFPDRFSGHQFPNYSSELNVNALLLGDSALYLCASRARDTDTQYFGPGTRLTVL.